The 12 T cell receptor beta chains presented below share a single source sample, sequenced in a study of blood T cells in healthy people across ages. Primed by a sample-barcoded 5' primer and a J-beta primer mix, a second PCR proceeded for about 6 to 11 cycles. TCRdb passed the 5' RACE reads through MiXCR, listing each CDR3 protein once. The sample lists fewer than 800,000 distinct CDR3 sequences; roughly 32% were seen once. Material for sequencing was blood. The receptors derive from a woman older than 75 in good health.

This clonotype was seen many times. The CDR3 sequence: CASSLDAAYEQYF. CDR3 bases: TGTGCCAGCAGCCTGGACGCGGCCTACGAGCAGTACTTC. The J gene is TRBJ2-7, the V gene TRBV7-2; D uncertain. Germline CDR1 SGHTA, CDR2 FQGNSA. The CDR3 contains 13 residues. The germline V and J ends were trimmed by 5 bases and 2 bases, with 10 bases remaining between them.

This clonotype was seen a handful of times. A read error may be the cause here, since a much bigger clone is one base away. The CDR3 DNA sequence: TGCGCCAGCAGCTGGCGGGGATCAAAAGAGACCCAGTACTTC. Translating gives CASSWRGSKETQYF. The rearrangement uses TRBV5-1 and TRBJ2-5; D may be TRBD2 (6 bases). The CDR3 length is 14 residues. Per the germline V gene, CDR1 is SGHRS and CDR2 is YFSETQ. The V end was cut by 3 bases, the J end by 3 bases, with 12 bases between.

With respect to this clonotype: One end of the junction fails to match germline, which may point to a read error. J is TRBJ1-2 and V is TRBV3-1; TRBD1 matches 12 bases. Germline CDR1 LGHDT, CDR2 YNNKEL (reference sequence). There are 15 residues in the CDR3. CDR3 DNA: TGTGCCAGCAGCCCAGGGACAGGGGGCGTCTATCGCTACACCTTC. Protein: CASSPGTGGVYRYTF. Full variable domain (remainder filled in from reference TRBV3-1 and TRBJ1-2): DTAVSQTPKYLVTQMGNDKSIKCEQNLGHDTMYWYKQDSKKFLKIMFSYNNKELIINETVPNRFSPKSPDKAHLNLHINSLELGDSAVYFCASSPGTGGVYRYTFGSGTRLTVV.

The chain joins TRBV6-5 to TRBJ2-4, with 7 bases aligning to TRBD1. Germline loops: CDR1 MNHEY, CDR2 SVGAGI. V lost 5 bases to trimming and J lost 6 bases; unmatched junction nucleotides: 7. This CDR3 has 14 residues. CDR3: CASSESGTANIQYF. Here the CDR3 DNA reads TGTGCCAGCAGTGAATCCGGGACAGCAAACATTCAGTACTTC.

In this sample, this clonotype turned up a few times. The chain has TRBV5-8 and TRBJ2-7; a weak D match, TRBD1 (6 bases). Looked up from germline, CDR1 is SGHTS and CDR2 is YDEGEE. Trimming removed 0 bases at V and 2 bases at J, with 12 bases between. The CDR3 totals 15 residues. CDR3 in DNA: TGTGCCAGCAGCTTGGGACAGGCTATAACCTACGAGCAGTACTTC. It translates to CASSLGQAITYEQYF.

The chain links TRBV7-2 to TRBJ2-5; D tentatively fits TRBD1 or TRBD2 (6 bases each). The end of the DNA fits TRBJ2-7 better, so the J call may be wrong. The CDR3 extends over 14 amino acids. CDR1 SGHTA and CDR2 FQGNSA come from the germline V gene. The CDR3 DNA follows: TGTGCCAGCAGCCCCTCGCAGAGGGGGGACGAGCAGTACTTC. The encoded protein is CASSPSQRGDEQYF.

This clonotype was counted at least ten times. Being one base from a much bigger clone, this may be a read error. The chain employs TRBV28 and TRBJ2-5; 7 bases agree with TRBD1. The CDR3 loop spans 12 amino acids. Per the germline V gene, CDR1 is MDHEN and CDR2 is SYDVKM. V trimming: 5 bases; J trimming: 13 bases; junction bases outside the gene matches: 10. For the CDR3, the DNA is TGTGCCAGCAGTGGGCCGGGACAGAATAGGTACTTC. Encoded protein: CASSGPGQNRYF.

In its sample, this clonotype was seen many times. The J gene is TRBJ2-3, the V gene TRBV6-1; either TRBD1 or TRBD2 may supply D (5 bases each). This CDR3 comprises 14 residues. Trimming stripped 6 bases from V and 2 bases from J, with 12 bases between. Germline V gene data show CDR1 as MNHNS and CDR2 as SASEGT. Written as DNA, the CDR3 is TGTGCCAGCAGGTTGACCGGGACCACAGATACGCAGTATTTT. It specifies CASRLTGTTDTQYF.

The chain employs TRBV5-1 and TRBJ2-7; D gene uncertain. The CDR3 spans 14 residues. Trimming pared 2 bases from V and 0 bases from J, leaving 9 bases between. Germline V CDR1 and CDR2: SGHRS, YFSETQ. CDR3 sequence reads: CASSLGEDSYEQYF. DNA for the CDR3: TGCGCCAGCAGCTTAGGTGAGGACTCCTACGAGCAGTACTTC. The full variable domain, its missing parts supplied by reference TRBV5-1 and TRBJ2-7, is KAGVTQTPRYLIKTRGQQVTLSCSPISGHRSVSWYQQTPGQGLQFLFEYFSETQRNKGNFPGRFSGRQFSNSRSEMNVSTLELGDSALYLCASSLGEDSYEQYFGPGTRLTVT.

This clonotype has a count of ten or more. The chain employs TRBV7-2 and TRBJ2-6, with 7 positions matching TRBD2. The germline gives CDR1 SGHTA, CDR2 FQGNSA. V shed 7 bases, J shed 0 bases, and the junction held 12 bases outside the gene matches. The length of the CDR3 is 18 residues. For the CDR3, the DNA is TGTGCCAGCATACTACGGGGGGAGAAATCCTCTGGGGCCAACGTCCTGACTTTC. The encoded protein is CASILRGEKSSGANVLTF. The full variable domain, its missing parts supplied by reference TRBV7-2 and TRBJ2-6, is GAGVSQSPSNKVTEKGKDVELRCDPISGHTALYWYRQSLGQGLEFLIYFQGNSAPDKSGLPSDRFSAERTGGSVSTLTIQRTQQEDSAVYLCASILRGEKSSGANVLTFGAGSRLTVL.

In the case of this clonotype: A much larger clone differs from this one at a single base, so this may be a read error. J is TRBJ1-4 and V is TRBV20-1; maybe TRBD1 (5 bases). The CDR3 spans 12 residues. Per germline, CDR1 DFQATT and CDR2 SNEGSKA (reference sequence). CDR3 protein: CSAAGGDEKRFF. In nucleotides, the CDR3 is TGCAGTGCTGCGGGGGGGGATGAAAAACGGTTTTTT.

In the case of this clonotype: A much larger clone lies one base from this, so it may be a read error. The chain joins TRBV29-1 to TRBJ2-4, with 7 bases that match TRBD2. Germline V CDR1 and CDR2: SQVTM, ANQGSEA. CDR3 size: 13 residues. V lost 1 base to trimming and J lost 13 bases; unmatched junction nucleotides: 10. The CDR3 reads CSVEGRLAHEQYF. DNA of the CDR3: TGCAGCGTTGAAGGGAGACTAGCCCATGAGCAGTACTTC.